A selection of T cell receptor beta chains follows, all from one sample in a study of shared clonotypes between healthy human individuals. The data were produced by immunoSEQ multiplex PCR, yet TCRdb's version contains in-frame clones alone and is incomplete. The repertoire consists of about 2.2 million clones, with 85% to 95% occurring once and the leading ten covering around 1.7%. The sample was naive CD8+ T cells from PBMCs. The source is a man aged 18 to 30 in good health. Some clones in this sample may be carry-over from other donors' samples. CDR3s include the opening cysteine and the closing phenylalanine or tryptophan. The D gene is left open where the match is weak. Only some rows state a clone size, as once, few, many or a class for expanded clones.

TRBJ1-5 - TRBV15 - 17 CATSRATGPYSNQPQHF TGTGCCACCAGCAGAGCAACAGGGCCCTATAGCAATCAGCCCCAGCATTTT
TRBJ2-4 - TRBV11-2 - 15 CASSLAPNAKNIQYF TGTGCCAGCAGCTTAGCACCTAACGCCAAAAACATTCAGTACTTC
TRBJ2-7 - TRBV20-1 - 11 CSARLVYEQYF TGCAGTGCTAGGTTAGTCTACGAGCAGTACTTC
TRBJ2-5 - TRBV2 - 13 CASSVNSEETQYF TGTGCCAGCAGTGTTAACAGTGAAGAGACCCAGTACTTC
TRBJ1-2 - TRBV6-5 - 13 CASSYLQAPGYTF TGTGCCAGCAGTTACCTCCAGGCCCCCGGCTACACCTTC
TRBJ2-4 - TRBV14 - 15 CASSQERHPGNIQYF TGTGCCAGCAGCCAAGAGCGACACCCCGGAAACATTCAGTACTTC
TRBJ1-1 - TRBV5-1 - 15 CASRLTGPGNTEAFF TGCGCCAGCAGATTAACGGGGCCAGGGAACACTGAAGCTTTCTTT
TRBJ2-7 - TRBV7-2 - 15 CASSLSPGLFYEQYF TGTGCCAGCAGCTTATCCCCGGGCCTTTTTTACGAGCAGTACTTC
TRBJ1-1 - TRBV7-9 few 17 CASSPHPTLLGHTEAFF TGTGCCAGCAGCCCACACCCGACACTTTTAGGGCACACTGAAGCTTTCTTT
TRBJ2-7 TRBD2 TRBV5-1 - 17 CASSPGYVAGVVYEQYF TGCGCCAGCAGCCCCGGTTATGTTGCGGGAGTCGTCTACGAGCAGTACTTC
TRBJ2-1 TRBD2 TRBV28 - 19 CASSSDVRTSPLNVNEQFF TGTGCCAGCAGTTCCGACGTGAGGACTAGCCCATTAAACGTGAATGAGCAGTTCTTC
TRBJ2-5 - TRBV14 - 14 CASSTRGALGTQYF TGTGCCAGCTCGACTCGGGGGGCTTTAGGGACCCAGTACTTC
TRBJ2-6 - TRBV7-9 - 16 CASSQPRGIGANVLTF TGTGCCAGCAGCCAGCCCCGGGGAATCGGGGCCAACGTCCTGACTTTC
TRBJ1-1 TRBD1 TRBV10-3 - 15 CAISERTGQNTEAFF TGTGCCATCAGTGAGAGGACAGGGCAGAACACTGAAGCTTTCTTT
TRBJ2-2 TRBD2 TRBV7-6 - 18 CASSLPAGGVLDTGELFF TGTGCCAGCAGCTTACCAGCGGGAGGGGTACTCGACACCGGGGAGCTGTTTTTT
TRBJ2-1 TRBD1 TRBV7-9 - 16 CASSGPGQGATVEQFF TGTGCCAGCAGCGGCCCGGGACAGGGGGCGACGGTTGAGCAGTTCTTC
TRBJ1-1 - TRBV7-9 - 11 CASRSIAEAFF TGTGCCAGCAGGTCAATTGCTGAAGCTTTCTTT
TRBJ2-7 - TRBV11-3 - 13 CASSPRGSYEQYF TGTGCCAGCAGCCCCCGGGGATCCTACGAGCAGTACTTC
TRBJ2-1 - TRBV7-9 - 15 CASSPGGADYNEQFF TGTGCCAGCAGCCCTGGAGGCGCCGACTACAATGAGCAGTTCTTC
TRBJ2-1 - TRBV29-1 - 11 CSGREHNEQFF TGCAGCGGCCGGGAACACAATGAGCAGTTCTTC
TRBJ1-2 - TRBV6-5 - 13 CASRQSVYYGYTF TGTGCCAGCAGACAGAGCGTTTACTATGGCTACACCTTC
TRBJ2-7 TRBD1 TRBV18 - 15 CASSPLEGADLEQYF TGTGCCAGCTCACCCCTCGAGGGGGCCGACCTGGAGCAGTACTTC
TRBJ2-7 - TRBV7-2 - 11 CASSLNYEQYF TGTGCCAGCAGCCTTAACTACGAGCAGTACTTC
TRBJ2-3 - TRBV18 - 13 CATGGGPTDTQYF TGTGCCACCGGCGGGGGCCCCACAGATACGCAGTATTTT
TRBJ2-1 - TRBV5-1 - 11 CASSFRDEQFF TGCGCCAGCAGCTTCAGGGATGAGCAGTTCTTC
TRBJ1-1 - TRBV19 - 13 CASSRDPKGEAFF TGTGCCAGTAGTCGGGACCCTAAAGGTGAAGCTTTCTTT
TRBJ1-2 - TRBV21-1 - 13 CASSGIGVYGYTF TGTGCCAGCAGCGGAATAGGGGTCTATGGCTACACCTTC
TRBJ2-7 TRBD1 TRBV6-6 - 16 CASSSTRTGFFYEQYF TGTGCCAGCAGTTCTACCCGGACAGGATTTTTCTACGAGCAGTACTTC
TRBJ1-1 - TRBV2 - 13 CASIQRMNTEAFF TGTGCCAGCATACAGAGGATGAACACTGAAGCTTTCTTT
TRBJ1-2 - TRBV5-6 - 14 CASSLGSGTYGYTF TGTGCCAGCAGCTTGGGGAGCGGGACCTATGGCTACACCTTC
TRBJ2-3 TRBD2 TRBV14 - 14 CASSQLSGADTQYF TGTGCCAGCAGCCAACTTAGCGGGGCAGATACGCAGTATTTT
TRBJ1-1 - TRBV2 - 16 CASSVASNRAGTEAFF TGTGCCAGCAGTGTAGCATCGAACAGGGCGGGCACTGAAGCTTTCTTT
TRBJ2-7 - TRBV11-2 - 14 CASSPVLGAYEQYF TGTGCCAGCAGCCCGGTTTTAGGGGCCTACGAGCAGTACTTC
TRBJ2-2 TRBD2 TRBV5-6 once 19 CASSSLFRLAGSGSGELFF TGTGCCAGCAGCTCCCTATTTCGACTAGCGGGCTCAGGGTCCGGGGAGCTGTTTTTT
TRBJ2-5 - TRBV11-2 - 12 CASTLNQETQYF TGTGCCAGCACCCTTAATCAAGAGACCCAGTACTTC
TRBJ2-7 - TRBV27 - 13 CASSLRGSYEQYF TGTGCCAGCAGTTTGAGGGGGTCCTACGAGCAGTACTTC
TRBJ2-7 TRBD2 TRBV28 - 12 CASSSGSQEQYF TGTGCCAGCAGTAGCGGGAGTCAAGAGCAGTACTTC
TRBJ1-2 TRBD1 TRBV6-1 - 15 CASSERDRPFYGYTF TGTGCCAGCAGTGAACGGGACAGACCATTCTATGGCTACACCTTC
TRBJ1-1 TRBD1 TRBV13 - 13 CASRRDRAYKAFF TGTGCCAGCAGACGGGACAGGGCGTATAAAGCTTTCTTT
TRBJ1-1 - TRBV5-1 - 14 CASSWVGVSTEAFF TGCGCCAGCAGTTGGGTTGGGGTCAGCACTGAAGCTTTCTTT